This T cell receptor (beta chain) derives from a study of blood T cell repertoires in COVID-19. Libraries were prepared by immunoSEQ multiplex PCR; TCRdb keeps only in-frame clonotypes and omits some of them. The sample yields some 14,000 clones, roughly 89% seen once. The CDR3 has 13 amino acids. Germline assignment: CDR1 KGHDR and CDR2 SFDVKD. V was clipped by 5 bases and J by 1 base, with 7 bases between them. This TCR derives from a woman in her seventies in a cohort sampled during active or convalescent COVID-19. Sequencing input: peripheral blood. This rearrangement joins TRBV24-1 to TRBJ2-5; D is perhaps TRBD1 (6 bases). In DNA form, the CDR3 reads TGTGCCACCAGTGTGGGGGCCCAAGAGACCCAGTACTTC. Protein sequence: CATSVGAQETQYF.